This passage covers 16 T cell receptor beta chains from one sample sequenced in a study of cytomegalovirus exposure and HLA in healthy donors. PCR employed 60 Vbeta and 13 Jbeta primers. Some clones are missing from TCRdb's copy, which holds only in-frame ones; the method was immunoSEQ multiplex PCR. Of about 140,000 clones in the sample, approximately 80% were seen once. The specimen sequenced was PBMCs. These receptors originate from a male donor in good health and CMV-seronegative.

Comments on this clone: The junction does not match germline at one end; this may be a read error. The rearrangement links TRBV7-9 to TRBJ1-4, with D unclear. The CDR3 covers 16 residues. Germline CDR1 SEHNR, CDR2 FQNEAQ (reference sequence). The CDR3 loop is CSSSSPYGATNEKLFF. CDR3 DNA: TGTTCCAGCAGCTCCCCCTACGGAGCAACTAATGAAAAACTGTTTTTT. The whole variable domain, remainder taken from reference TRBV7-9 and TRBJ1-4, is DTGVSQNPRHKITKRGQNVTFRCDPISEHNRLYWYRQTLGQGPEFLTYFQNEAQLEKSRLLSDRFSAERPKGSFSTLEIQRTEQGDSAMYLCSSSSPYGATNEKLFFGSGTQLSVL.

The rearrangement joins TRBV7-9 to TRBJ1-1, with D hard to call. CDR3 length: 16 residues. Germline CDR1 and CDR2: SEHNR and FQNEAQ (reference sequence). Trimming took 2 bases from V and 0 from J, leaving 13 bases between them. CDR3 amino acids: CASSLTPVGMNTEAFF. In nucleotides, the CDR3 is TGTGCCAGCAGCTTAACTCCGGTGGGCATGAACACTGAAGCTTTCTTT.

This clone showed up just a few times. The rearrangement joins TRBV7-2 to TRBJ2-3; the match to TRBD2 covers 11 bases. Germline V gene data show CDR1 as SGHTA and CDR2 as FQGNSA. The CDR3 length is 17 residues. With 0 bases clipped from V and 5 bases from J, the junction kept 7 bases outside the gene matches. CDR3 loop: CASSLATSGSLGDTQYF. The CDR3 DNA reads TGTGCCAGCAGCTTAGCCACTAGCGGGAGTTTAGGAGATACGCAGTATTTT. The complete variable domain, with remaining parts taken from reference TRBV7-2 and TRBJ2-3, reads GAGVSQSPSNKVTEKGKDVELRCDPISGHTALYWYRQSLGQGLEFLIYFQGNSAPDKSGLPSDRFSAERTGGSVSTLTIQRTQQEDSAVYLCASSLATSGSLGDTQYFGPGTRLTVL.

The rearrangement uses TRBV2 and TRBJ1-1, with TRBD1 matching 10 bases. With 6 bases clipped from V and 5 bases from J, the junction kept 6 bases outside the gene matches. Germline-derived CDR1 and CDR2 are SNHLY and FYNNEI. The CDR3 contains 14 residues. The CDR3 loop reads CASRGQGQGTEAFF. The CDR3 DNA reads as TGTGCCAGCAGGGGACAGGGGCAAGGGACTGAAGCTTTCTTT.

Comments on this clone: The missing conserved phenylalanine or tryptophan at the end of this CDR3 makes a read error likely. The DNA is omitted, as the CDR3 cannot be located on it reliably, and the CDR3 follows TCRdb's listing. This rearrangement joins TRBV10-3 to TRBJ2-7; the tabulated D call, TRBD1, remains unverified against the DNA. CDR1 and CDR2 (germline): ENHRY, SYGVKD. The CDR3 totals 12 residues, both ends included. The CDR3 here is CAISESKSRVFL.

This clone has just a few counts. The V call is TRBV2, the J call TRBJ1-3; tentative D call: TRBD1 (5 bases). The germline gives CDR1 SNHLY, CDR2 FYNNEI. CDR3 length: 14 residues. Trimming removed 3 bases at V and 4 bases at J, with 10 bases between. The CDR3 DNA follows: TGTGCCAGCAGTGAGCAAGGGGTCGGAAACACCATATATTTT. This codes for CASSEQGVGNTIYF.

The genes are TRBV15 and TRBJ1-2; 7 bases are a match to TRBD1. The CDR3 runs to 17 residues. The V gene end was trimmed by 0 bases and the J gene end by 6 bases; junction bases not matched to a gene: 13. The V gene's germline CDR1 is LNHNV and CDR2 YYDKDF (reference sequence). The CDR3 bases are TGTGCCACCAGCAGAGAGGGGCTGGAGGGGGCTTTTAATGGCTACACCTTC. Translated: CATSREGLEGAFNGYTF. The whole variable domain, remainder taken from reference TRBV15 and TRBJ1-2, is DAMVIQNPRYQVTQFGKPVTLSCSQTLNHNVMYWYQQKSSQAPKLLFHYYDKDFNNEADTPDNFQSRRPNTSFCFLDIRSPGLGDTAMYLCATSREGLEGAFNGYTFGSGTRLTVV.

The chain employs TRBV4-2 and TRBJ1-2, with 7 bases identical to TRBD1. This CDR3 region has 14 residues. The germline CDR1 and CDR2 sequences are LGHNA and YNFKEQ. V gave up 1 base and J gave up 4 bases; unmatched junction bases: 3. The CDR3 nucleotides read TGTGCCAGCAGCCAAGTCGACAGGGTCTATGGCTACACCTTC. This encodes CASSQVDRVYGYTF.

About this clone: Other DNA variants within this sample encode the same CDR3. The chain has TRBV6-5 and TRBJ2-7; 7 nucleotides agree with TRBD2. The CDR3 is 15 residues long. Trimming cost V 0 bases and J 2 bases; bases outside gene matches: 4. CDR1 is MNHEY, CDR2 SVGAGI, per germline. This CDR3 reads CASSYSRLAAYEQYF. The CDR3 bases are TGTGCCAGCAGTTACTCGAGGCTAGCGGCCTACGAGCAGTACTTC.

The genes are TRBV28 and TRBJ1-2; D might be TRBD1 (5 bases). The CDR3 spans 14 residues. V shed 5 bases and J shed 4 bases, with 14 bases lying between them. The germline CDR1 and CDR2 sequences are MDHEN and SYDVKM. CDR3 loop: CASSRQQSFYGYTF. The CDR3 nucleotides are TGTGCCAGCAGTAGACAGCAATCTTTCTATGGCTACACCTTC.

This chain connects TRBV5-4 to TRBJ2-5; 16 bases agree with TRBD2. Gene TRBJ2-7 matches the end of the DNA better, so the J call may be wrong. The V gene's germline CDR1 is SGHNT and CDR2 YYREEE (reference sequence). The CDR3 covers 19 residues. CDR3 coding DNA: TGTGCCAGCAGCTTGTGGGGGACTAGCGGGGGGGTTGACCCTTACGAGCAGTACTTC. Its protein is CASSLWGTSGGVDPYEQYF.

This clone was counted only a few times. The DNA of the CDR3 is TGTGCCAGCAGTTGGCTAGAGGCCGTTGAGTACGAGCAGTACTTC. Translated: CASSWLEAVEYEQYF. The chain couples TRBV6-6 to TRBJ2-7; D unclear. CDR3 length equals 15 residues. The germline V gene has CDR1 MNHNY and CDR2 SVGAGI (reference sequence). Trimming left V 4 bases short and J 4 bases short, with 17 bases between.

CDR3 amino acids: CATSRGGVNTGELFF. CDR3 DNA sequence: TGTGCCACCAGCAGAGGGGGCGTGAACACCGGGGAGCTGTTTTTT. This chain joins TRBV15 and TRBJ2-2; D possibly corresponds to TRBD1 (5 bases). Trimming removed 1 base from V and 1 base from J, with 7 bases in between. The germline CDR1 and CDR2 sequences are LNHNV and YYDKDF (reference sequence). This CDR3 is built from 15 residues.

This rearrangement joins TRBV13 to TRBJ2-7; TRBD1 agrees at 7 bases. CDR3 length: 14 amino acids. V was pared by 5 bases and J by 2 bases, with 6 bases of the junction left unmatched. CDR1 PRHDT and CDR2 FYEKMQ come from the germline V gene (reference sequence). CDR3 in amino acids: CASSQDRSTYEQYF. CDR3 DNA sequence: TGTGCCAGCAGCCAGGACAGGAGTACCTACGAGCAGTACTTC.

J is TRBJ2-7 and V is TRBV11-1, with a possible D match to TRBD1 (5 bases). V was cut by 7 bases and J by 7 bases, with 11 bases left in between. The CDR3 is 11 residues long. The V gene's germline CDR1 is SGHAT and CDR2 FQDESV (reference sequence). This chain's CDR3 is CASTLGREQYF. CDR3 in DNA: TGTGCCAGCACCTTGGGGCGAGAGCAGTACTTC.

V and J are TRBV13 and TRBJ1-1; D not resolved. This CDR3 has 14 amino acids. Trimming took 0 bases from V and 1 from J, leaving 6 bases between them. CDR1 and CDR2 from the germline V gene are PRHDT and FYEKMQ (reference sequence). In DNA, the CDR3 is TGTGCCAGCAGCTTAGGCGGTTGGAACACTGAAGCTTTCTTT. Its translation is CASSLGGWNTEAFF.